This paragraph reports one TCR beta chain. Its antigen is still unknown. CDR3 length: 14 residues. Only in-frame clones appear in the TCRdb table, and some are missing; sequencing was by immunoSEQ multiplex PCR. The profile covers more than 75,000 clones, with approximately 90% appearing a single time and 5.4% taken by the ten largest. This specimen belongs to a study of T cell responses to AZD1222 COVID-19 vaccine. Notes on the study in general: Mapped onto spike, vaccine-associated CD4 TCRs spanned it and were dominant at 160-218 and 743-854. Baseline testing showed seropositivity in only a handful of AZD1222 recipients. No day 14 peak samples; only post-peak repertoires were characterized.

The clonotype comes from an adult who received the AZD1222 COVID-19 vaccine. J is TRBJ2-7 and V is TRBV21-1; the D call in the table, TRBD1, was not verified against the DNA. TRBV21-1 is recorded as a pseudogene. The starting material was peripheral blood, obtained 28 days after the second AZD1222 dose. Here the CDR3 DNA reads TGTGCCAGCAGCAATAAGGACAGGGATTACGAGCAGTACTTC. This gives the protein CASSNKDRDYEQYF.